What follows describes a single T cell receptor beta chain. This clone turned up a few times. Its antigen specificity is not known. No base quality values were provided; no much bigger clone lies one nucleotide off. In total, 600 or so healthy bone marrow donors made up the cohort. At the time of sampling, all cohort members were nominally healthy, though unrecorded immune exposures were likely present. The donor tested CMV seronegative and was one of the 352 seronegative cohort members. A peripheral blood sample was collected from each donor, and TCR beta sequencing was performed on peripheral blood mononuclear cells. The Qiagen DNeasy Blood Extraction Kit was used to extract genomic DNA from the blood cell samples. The data derive from a study of cytomegalovirus exposure and HLA in healthy donors (TCRdb year 2017). Describing the broader study: In an earlier analysis of fewer than 750 of the donors, about 270 Gb of sequence data and just under 120 million unique TCR beta sequences from approximately 180 million T cells were reported. Approximately 330 gigabases of sequencing data and around 80 million unique TCR sequences made up an early release that covered several hundred HLA-typed donors. Across some 400 genotyped donors of the cohort, an average of roughly 200,000 unique TCR beta nucleotide sequences per donor were sequenced, and around 19% of those sequences were non-productive. Alongside the repertoire data, information on donor age, sex, ethnicity and CMV serostatus was compiled. Of the 300 to 400 genotyped donors, about 84% fell in the genetic ancestry cluster associated with self-reported Caucasian donors. Along with the roughly 700-subject first cohort, a separate validation cohort of over a hundred different subjects was used. A later genetic analysis used genome-wide SNP genotypes for about 60% of the roughly 700 donors, treating that subset as a discovery cohort. About 5 DR-DQ haplotypes were handled as single units for association and clustering, since linkage in the cohort was strong. To predict cytomegalovirus infection status, the study combined high-throughput TCR immunosequencing, statistical association of individual TCRs with disease status, and machine learning. In an earlier analysis of 500 to 650 of the donors, high-throughput TCR beta sequencing was used to judge whether each TCR beta V gene segment behaved as functional or pseudogenic. The number of donors typed differed by locus, with about 629-640 for A, B, C, DRB1 and DQB1, around 500 for DQA1, over 600 for DPA1, and about 450 for DPB1. Every repertoire in the discovery cohort had been generated on one and the same sequencing platform. HLA typing included class I and class II loci at four-digit resolution. The T cell repertoires of 550 to 850 subjects were profiled by immunosequencing and related to cytomegalovirus serostatus. A later analysis re-examined previously published TCR beta repertoires from roughly 650 donors and added high-resolution HLA genotyping to investigate patterns of TCR occurrence. The aim of the study was to test whether cataloging public T cell receptors could identify signatures of past pathogen exposure. The later analysis used no new phenotypic data to find candidate immune exposures, relying instead on TCR beta sequences and their occurrence across donors. Broader findings and caveats from the paper: In vitro tests confirmed that a few of the cytomegalovirus-associated TCR beta chains recognize cytomegalovirus antigens. In a later analysis, TCR association rates were found to vary across HLA loci, with the most associated TCRs seen for DRB1 alleles and the fewest for HLA-C alleles. The study gave a list of under 200 TCR beta chains associated with cytomegalovirus. While some public TCRs were present in many individuals, most TCR sequences turned up only very rarely across donors. In a later analysis, HLA-associated TCR beta chains were found to be more clonally expanded and to have lower generation probabilities than equally common non-associated chains. The cohort was sequenced for TCR beta chains only, and without alpha or paired-chain data the features that could be detected were limited. In both the original and validation cohorts, the classifier was reported to diagnose cytomegalovirus status with high specificity and sensitivity. A cluster of highly shared sequence variants was judged likely to be a technical artifact of the sequencing pipeline. In an earlier analysis of approximately 590 of the donors, most TCR beta V segments appeared in productive rearrangements about 87% or about 30% of the time, broadly matching IMGT annotations. Linkage disequilibrium might explain the correlated functional status among segregating V segments, but an unknown experimental factor could not be ruled out. The authors suggested that the approach could potentially be generalized to other disease states and immunological phenotypes. In a later genetic analysis, fewer N-insertions in productive TCRs were reported among donors in an Asian-associated ancestry cluster than the roughly 640-donor mean. HLA typing was unavailable for some donors at each locus, so association tests used only the typed subset. In a later analysis, most CMV-associated TCR beta chains were found to appear HLA-restricted, with HLA associations seemingly driven largely by CMV exposure. Strong co-occurrence of HLA alleles, especially DR and DQ, made assigning TCR associations to individual alleles difficult. Specific HLA alleles were associated with over 15,000 TCR beta sequences at a false discovery rate of 0.05 in a later analysis. Because the 87-base-pair reads could not distinguish some IMGT-functional V segments, including TRBV6-2 and TRBV6-3, those segments were excluded. Because counts were too low, roughly 18 rarely observed V segments, including chromosome 9 orphons, were left out of the earlier analysis of 500 to 750 of the donors. A further reported finding was that TCR beta sequences accurately predicted the HLA-A and HLA-B alleles for most subjects in the first cohort. A later genetic analysis associated a missense DCLRE1C variant with V-gene and J-gene trimming of TCR beta chains, and an independent cohort replicated the association. Several of the top co-occurrence clusters appeared to be linked to parvovirus B19, influenza, CMV and Epstein-Barr virus, according to a later analysis. Immune exposure information for the cohort was limited to CMV serostatus. Sequencing depth was assumed to be roughly uniform across donors in the presence/absence analyses, though that assumption may not hold.

Receptor amplification or capture employed the immunoSEQ multiplex PCR assay. For the multiplex PCR, a mixture combining 60 forward primers for TCR Vbeta segments and 13 reverse primers for TCR Jbeta segments was used. The CDR3 region of rearranged TCR beta genes was amplified from genomic DNA by a multiplex PCR assay. On the Illumina HiSeq System, the amplified TCR beta libraries were sequenced as 87-base-pair reads. Per the original workflow: A later analysis tallied tens of millions of unique TCR beta chains across the 700 or so repertoires, and approximately 12 million of those chains were shared by two or more donors. A nearest-neighbor algorithm error-corrected the raw reads and collapsed the reads into unique sequences, merging closely related sequences to remove PCR and sequencing errors. CDR3 sequences were aligned to IMGT reference sequences to assign V, D and J gene segments. Each retained sequence needed at least a six-nucleotide match to both a V gene segment and a J gene segment. Rearrangements were called productive when the CDR3 lacked stop codons and stayed in frame with V and J; all others were non-productive. CDR3 was defined by IMGT convention, running from the second conserved V-encoded cysteine to the conserved J-encoded phenylalanine. In an earlier analysis of more than 550 of the donors, sequences lacking an unambiguous match to a single V gene segment were excluded. In an earlier analysis of approximately 500 of the donors, a V segment was called functional when productive rearrangements were above 56.7%, and segregating when the standard deviation between donors exceeded 5%. A statistical classification framework was built for diagnosing cytomegalovirus status from the catalog of TCR beta chain sequences. In a later analysis, TCR nucleotide sequences were compared against IMGT/GENE-DB human TR gene sequences so that V and J genes could be assigned. A later analysis assigned CDR3 sequences and most-parsimonious VDJ recombination scenarios with the TCRdist pipeline. A later analysis defined each TCR beta chain by its CDR3 amino acid sequence plus V-gene family, and excluded reads lacking a unique V-gene family. As a way to deal with suspected cross-contamination and a sequencing artifact, a later analysis dropped 450 to 600 nucleotide sequences that were highly shared and had low generation probability. For each public chain, a later analysis derived a clonal expansion index from normalized ranks of inferred template counts within each repertoire. A later analysis computed generation probabilities with a VDJ recombination model fitted to out-of-frame rearrangements, and checked the results against IGoR. In a later analysis, hypergeometric tests were used to score TCR-TCR, TCR-HLA and TCR-CMV co-occurrence, with a repertoire-size bias correction applied to TCR pairs. False discovery rates were estimated in a later analysis by permuting HLA or CMV assignments 20 times. In a later analysis, co-occurring TCRs were grouped using DBSCAN, and TCRdist sequence similarity was added for clustering within HLA-allele-positive subsets. Repertoires with fewer than 30,000 or more than 120,000 public chains, plus five repertoires with anomalous nucleotide sharing, were excluded from co-occurrence clustering. The clones in this table, taken by TCRdb from immuneACCESS, are in-frame only. Not every clone is retained; where verified, under half of the shortfall comes from an unresolved V gene, and the cause of the rest is unknown. V and J calls and clone size are those listed in that table; D and trimming were worked out from the DNA. This sample holds more than 80,000 clones; approximately 82% were observed only once. The ten top clones hold approximately 2.4% of the sample.

Looking up the germline V gene (reference sequence) yields CDR1 SEHNR and CDR2 FQNEAQ. The CDR3 runs 14 residues from the cysteine to the phenylalanine. Left in the record is the CDR3 DNA by itself, 42 bases read in frame from the first base. V and J lose 1 base and 5 bases, and a span of 12 bases separates them. The TCR originated in a man in his forties or fifties in good health and CMV-seronegative. The receptor chain draws on TRBV7-9 and TRBJ2-7, with no D gene named confidently. The sequenced sample was PBMCs. The CDR3 region reads CASSLGSMANEQYF. The DNA is TGTGCCAGCAGCTTAGGTTCGATGGCAAACGAGCAGTACTTC.